This T cell receptor beta chain was obtained from a study of blood T cell repertoires in COVID-19. Background on the study: Spain, Italy and the United States supplied samples that represented acute and convalescent COVID-19. PBMCs, B-cell-depleted T cells, or T cells provided the cDNA or gDNA that made up the material.

This CDR3 is 14 amino acids long. V dropped 6 bases and J dropped 9 bases, with 18 bases sitting between them. CDR1 is MNHEY and CDR2 is SVGAGI in the germline V gene. Per the original data handling: The assay estimated nucleated cells by amplifying reference gene primers. Libraries were prepared by immunoSEQ multiplex PCR; TCRdb keeps only in-frame clonotypes and omits some of them. Clone size and the V and J calls come from that table; the DNA yielded D and trimming. The sample gives 130,000 to 150,000 clones, 81% of which show up once; roughly 8.4% is in the top ten. The gene calls are TRBV6-5 and TRBJ2-4, with D possibly matching TRBD2 (5 bases). Input material: peripheral blood. This TCR came from a human donor with acute or convalescent COVID-19. The donor label of this sample is uncertain. The CDR3 is CASRPHRGVAIQYF. The CDR3 region has the DNA TGTGCCAGCAGACCCCACCGGGGAGTGGCCATTCAGTACTTC.